The clone carrying this T cell receptor beta chain was counted a few times. Its antigen is unknown. Time point: persistent/refractory GD, antithyroid drugs over 5 years with positive TRAb. Making the TCR library involved RNA that had been extracted from PBMCs. In Xi'an, China, an endocrinology department was the source of patients. This sample is part of a study of regulatory T cells in long-lasting Graves disease. The CDR3 is 16 residues long. Germline V gene sequence: CDR1 SGHRS, CDR2 YFSETQ. The ends lost 1 base at V and 5 bases at J; junction bases unmatched: 7. Study-level findings and limits: Clonotypes that were public and shared totalled 2,500 to 3,500 in persistent patients versus 966 in new patients.

Investigators prepared the TCR beta libraries by applying iRepertoire HTBI primers and Arm-PCR of CDR3 regions. TCRdb independently ran MiXCR on the multiplex PCR reads; one entry per CDR3 protein. The sample has 300,000 to 350,000 distinct CDR3 sequences; around 19% are singletons. V usage is TRBV5-1 and J usage is TRBJ2-1, with TRBD1 matching 9 bases. This TCR came from a female donor with Graves disease. The sequencing used peripheral blood mononuclear cells (PBMCs), collected when the disease was refractory, from a patient treated with antithyroid drugs. The CDR3 sequence: CASSLSTDRGNNEQFF. CDR3 DNA: TGCGCCAGCAGCTTGTCAACGGACAGGGGAAACAATGAGCAGTTCTTC.